The clone carrying this T cell receptor (beta chain) was observed at least ten times. The data are from a study of metastatic and nonmetastatic thyroid tumors. Trimming pared 5 bases from V and 4 bases from J, leaving 20 bases between. CDR1 LNHDA and CDR2 SQIVND come from the germline V gene (reference sequence). CDR3 size: 16 residues. Thyroid surgery took place with no prior treatment in any patient. TCRdb re-called the PCR reads through MiXCR. Of around 26,000 clones in the sample, about 15% were seen once. This TCR was recovered from a female donor with papillary thyroid cancer or a benign thyroid nodule (not recorded which). Some clones in this sample may be carry-over from other donors' samples. J is TRBJ1-2 and V is TRBV19; no definite D call. Sequencing was carried out using blood. CDR3 sequence reads: CASSSPGRNTAYGYTF. CDR3 nucleotides: TGTGCCAGTAGTTCCCCCGGTAGAAACACGGCCTATGGCTACACCTTC.